These T cell receptor beta chains were read from a single sample in a study of cytotoxic CD8 clonotypes in ibrutinib-treated CLL. Assay: immunoSEQ multiplex PCR; the TCRdb copy retains only in-frame clones and omits some. The sample lists approximately 170,000 clones; around nine tenths were seen once. The sample was PBMCs, taken at disease progression, from a patient treated with ibrutinib. These receptors originate from a human donor with chronic lymphocytic leukemia. The CDR3 runs from the conserved cysteine through the conserved F or W. The order of the fields is CDR3 protein, J gene, V gene.

CDR3aa: CASRPDRGEQYF; j_gene: TRBJ2-7; v_gene: TRBV19
CDR3aa: CASRRGQGGGYTF; j_gene: TRBJ1-2; v_gene: TRBV27
CDR3aa: CSVEGWGFEDTQYF; j_gene: TRBJ2-3; v_gene: TRBV29-1
CDR3aa: CASSGRDSSEQYF; j_gene: TRBJ2-7; v_gene: TRBV2
CDR3aa: CASSPATAAYEQYF; j_gene: TRBJ2-7; v_gene: TRBV19
CDR3aa: CASSLVGAGANVLTF; j_gene: TRBJ2-6; v_gene: TRBV5-5
CDR3aa: CASSPFIAGVYNEQFF; j_gene: TRBJ2-1; v_gene: TRBV5-6
CDR3aa: CASSSHPGGAGETQYF; j_gene: TRBJ2-5; v_gene: TRBV7-2
CDR3aa: CASSLYTSSGTYEQYF; j_gene: TRBJ2-7; v_gene: TRBV14
CDR3aa: CASRYEPTGGITEAFF; j_gene: TRBJ1-1; v_gene: TRBV5-1
CDR3aa: CASSPRTDTQYF; j_gene: TRBJ2-3; v_gene: TRBV19
CDR3aa: CASSPSRGDTEAFF; j_gene: TRBJ1-1; v_gene: TRBV19
CDR3aa: CASSLVGVVSTDTQYF; j_gene: TRBJ2-3; v_gene: TRBV7-2
CDR3aa: CASSPFTAGSGTQYF; j_gene: TRBJ2-5; v_gene: TRBV18
CDR3aa: CASSVRGGAFNYGYTF; j_gene: TRBJ1-2; v_gene: TRBV9
CDR3aa: CASSSTGGASYEQYF; j_gene: TRBJ2-7; v_gene: TRBV7-9
CDR3aa: CASSIDKTGTGSGEQFF; j_gene: TRBJ2-1; v_gene: TRBV19
CDR3aa: CASSVTAYSGNTIYF; j_gene: TRBJ1-3; v_gene: TRBV27
CDR3aa: CASSFWSIEGAKNIQYF; j_gene: TRBJ2-4; v_gene: TRBV28
CDR3aa: CASSLWGPSGRKDEQFF; j_gene: TRBJ2-1; v_gene: TRBV11-3
CDR3aa: CASSWTSGSSYEQYF; j_gene: TRBJ2-7; v_gene: TRBV5-1
CDR3aa: CASSFTLGVRRYEQYF; j_gene: TRBJ2-7; v_gene: TRBV7-2
CDR3aa: CASSLGSGSSTDTQYF; j_gene: TRBJ2-3; v_gene: TRBV5-1
CDR3aa: CASSEVWGTSGITGELFF; j_gene: TRBJ2-2; v_gene: TRBV6-1
CDR3aa: CASRDRDRGYSSVYEQYF; j_gene: TRBJ2-7; v_gene: TRBV2
CDR3aa: CAISERLAGAYNEQFF; j_gene: TRBJ2-1; v_gene: TRBV10-3
CDR3aa: CASSLFVAASTDTQYF; j_gene: TRBJ2-3; v_gene: TRBV7-3
CDR3aa: CASSVGGGLERIKQFF; j_gene: TRBJ2-1; v_gene: TRBV9